The source of this TCR beta chain is a study of blood T cell repertoires in COVID-19. TCRdb keeps only in-frame clones here, not all; method: immunoSEQ multiplex PCR. The sample includes fewer than 300,000 clones, roughly 80% seen only once; the top ten take about 1.6%. CDR1 SGDLS and CDR2 YYNGEE come from the germline V gene. V dropped 4 bases and J dropped 7; count of bases not matched to a gene: 16. There are 17 residues in the CDR3. This clonotype was obtained from a human donor with COVID-19, enrolled during active disease. The donor label of this sample is uncertain. Input material: peripheral blood. The chain recombines TRBV9 with TRBJ2-2; 7 bases are shared with TRBD2. CDR3 region: CASSHSRRGRADGELFF. The CDR3 DNA reads as TGTGCCAGCAGCCATTCAAGACGGGGGAGGGCCGACGGGGAGCTGTTTTTT.